The source of this T cell receptor (beta chain) is a study of T cell responses to AZD1222 COVID-19 vaccine. Assay used: immunoSEQ multiplex PCR; TCRdb lists only in-frame clones, some missing. The repertoire consists of around 110,000 clones, with about 90% occurring once and the leading ten covering roughly 8%. Between the trimmed V and J ends, which lost 3 bases and 2 bases, there was a span of 10 bases. Germline V CDR1 and CDR2: SGHAT, FQDESV (reference sequence). The CDR3 has 15 amino acids. Sample: peripheral blood, taken on day 0 of AZD1222 vaccination. The chain combines TRBV11-1 with TRBJ2-2; D not certain. This clonotype was obtained from an adult in good health. CDR3 protein: CASSFDITNTGELFF. CDR3 bases: TGTGCCAGCAGCTTCGACATCACTAACACCGGGGAGCTGTTTTTT.